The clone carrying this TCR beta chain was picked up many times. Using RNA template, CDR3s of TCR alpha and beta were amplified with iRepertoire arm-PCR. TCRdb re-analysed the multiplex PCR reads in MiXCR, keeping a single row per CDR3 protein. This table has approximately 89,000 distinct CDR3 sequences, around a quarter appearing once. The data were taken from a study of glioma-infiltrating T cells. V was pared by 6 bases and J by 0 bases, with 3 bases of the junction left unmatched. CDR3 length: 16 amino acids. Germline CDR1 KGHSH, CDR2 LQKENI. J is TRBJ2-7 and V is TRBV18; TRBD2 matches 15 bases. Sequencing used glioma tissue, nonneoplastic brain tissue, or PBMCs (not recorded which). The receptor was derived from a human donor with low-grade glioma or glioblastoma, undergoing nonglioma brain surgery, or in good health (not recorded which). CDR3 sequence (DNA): TGTGCCAGCTCTCCGGGACTAGCGGGGGGCTCCTACGAGCAGTACTTC. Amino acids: CASSPGLAGGSYEQYF.